The count of the clone carrying this T cell receptor beta chain is one. As yet, its antigen is unknown. Other DNA sequences within the sample encode an identical CDR3. The data originate from a study of shared clonotypes between healthy human individuals. Turning to the study itself: Each donor's CD8 memory used one plate, CD8 naive two, each CD4 subset three.

V dropped 3 bases and J dropped 1; count of bases not matched to a gene: 1. Germline V gene lookup returns CDR1 SEHNR and CDR2 FQNEAQ (reference sequence). There are 16 residues in the CDR3. Findings and limits, study-wide: Estimated clonotype richness was generally higher in naive than memory subsets.

Measured with immunoSEQ multiplex PCR; TCRdb has only the in-frame clones, and not every one. This table holds about 330,000 clones, around 67% found once. Donors, without exception, were Caucasian adults residing in Nashville, Tennessee. The source of this sequence is a man aged 25-40 years in good health. The rearrangement links TRBV7-9 to TRBJ2-3; 13 positions agree with TRBD2. Sequencing input: memory CD4+ T cells sorted from blood. Subset given: CD45RA-negative fraction. Here the CDR3 DNA reads TGTGCCAGCAGCTTCGGACTAGCGGGAGGCACAGATACGCAGTATTTT. As protein: CASSFGLAGGTDTQYF. The full variable domain, in which reference TRBV7-9 and TRBJ2-3 provide the parts outside the CDR3, is DTGVSQNPRHKITKRGQNVTFRCDPISEHNRLYWYRQTLGQGPEFLTYFQNEAQLEKSRLLSDRFSAERPKGSFSTLEIQRTEQGDSAMYLCASSFGLAGGTDTQYFGPGTRLTVL.